Listed below are T cell receptor beta chains from one sample, sequenced in a study of Graves' ophthalmopathy and Graves' hyperthyroidism. MiXCR, applied by TCRdb to the multiplex PCR reads, yields one record per CDR3 protein. Among a few hundred thousand distinct CDR3 sequences, about 35% were seen once, and the ten largest hold about 4%. Sequencing was performed on peripheral blood or thyroid tissue (not recorded which). Receptors were obtained from an adult man with Graves' hyperthyroidism. CDR3s include the opening cysteine and the closing phenylalanine or tryptophan. The D gene is left open where the match is weak. Where a row states a size, it is once, few, many or the class of an expanded clone; other rows omit it.

j_call v_call clone_size d_call cdr3_nt cdr3_aa
TRBJ2-5 TRBV7-8 NA NA TGTGCCAGCAGCAGGGGGGGCCGAGAGACCCAGTACTTC CASSRGGRETQYF
TRBJ1-2 TRBV10-3 NA TRBD1 TGTGCCAGCAGTTCCACAGGGGTCGGTCTTAACTATGGCTACACCTTC CASSSTGVGLNYGYTF
TRBJ1-2 TRBV12-3/TRBV12-4 few NA TGTGCCAGCAGCCGTCCAAGCACCCCGGGGCCTGCGAACTATGGCTACACCTTC CASSRPSTPGPANYGYTF
TRBJ2-2 TRBV6-5 few TRBD1 TGTGCCAGCAGTCGTGACAGGGTCTTCCCCGGGGAGCTGTTTTTT CASSRDRVFPGELFF
TRBJ2-7 TRBV7-8 NA NA TGTGCCAGCAGCTTAATCCTATCCTACGAGCAGTACTTC CASSLILSYEQYF
TRBJ2-2 TRBV7-9 NA NA TGTGCCAGCAGTTTAACTAGGGCTTCCACCGGGGAGCTGTTTTTT CASSLTRASTGELFF
TRBJ2-5 TRBV20-1 many NA TGCAGTGCTAATACGGGAATAGGACCCTTAGAAGGGACCCAGTACTTC CSANTGIGPLEGTQYF
TRBJ2-1 TRBV7-2 few NA TGTGCCAGCAGCTTAACGCGGGACAATGAGCAGTTCTTC CASSLTRDNEQFF
TRBJ1-2 TRBV2 once NA TGTGCCAGCAGTGAACCGGGTAGTGGCTACACCTTC CASSEPGSGYTF
TRBJ2-1 TRBV29-1 NA TRBD2 TGCAGCGTTGAAAGCGGGGAGGCCTACAATGAGCAGTTCTTC CSVESGEAYNEQFF
TRBJ2-6 TRBV7-9 many NA TGTGCCAGCAGCCCCCGGGGGGACAGACTCTCTGGGGCCAACGTCCTGACTTTC CASSPRGDRLSGANVLTF
TRBJ1-2 TRBV2 NA NA TGTGCCAGCAGCCAGCGGGGGGGCCGCAACTATGGCTACACCTTC CASSQRGGRNYGYTF
TRBJ2-1 TRBV14 NA NA TGTGCCAGCAGCCTTCTAGGGGCACGCTACAATGAGCAGTTCTTC CASSLLGARYNEQFF
TRBJ1-5 TRBV5-1 NA NA TGCGCCAGCAGCTACGGACAGATAAGCAATCAGCCCCAGCATTTT CASSYGQISNQPQHF
TRBJ2-7 TRBV6-5 NA NA TGTGCCAGCAGTTATCATTACAAGGGGGTTGCCTACGAGCAGTACTTC CASSYHYKGVAYEQYF
TRBJ2-7 TRBV10-3 NA TRBD1 TGTGCCATCAGTGTGTTGGACAGGCCCTCCTACGAGCGGTACTTC CAISVLDRPSYERYF
TRBJ2-5 TRBV12-3/TRBV12-4 few TRBD2 TGTGCCAGCACCCACTCGCGGGGGAACCAAGAGACCCAGTACTTC CASTHSRGNQETQYF
TRBJ1-1 TRBV29-1 many NA TGCAGCGTGCACAGGGTTTTGAATACTGAAGCTTTCTTT CSVHRVLNTEAFF
TRBJ1-1 TRBV7-9 many NA TGTGCCAGCAGCTTCCTAGTGAACACTGAAGCTTTCTTT CASSFLVNTEAFF
TRBJ2-7 TRBV7-9 NA TRBD1 TGTGCCAGCAGCTTCCGGGACAGGGCTACCTACGGGCAGTACTTC CASSFRDRATYGQYF
TRBJ1-6 TRBV7-2 NA TRBD1 TGTGCCAGCTTACCAACGACAGGGGTCAATTCACCCCTCCACTTT CASLPTTGVNSPLHF
TRBJ2-2 TRBV28 NA TRBD1 TGTGCCAGCAGTCCCCGGTCGGTGCTAACAGGGGGAGGGGAGCTGTTTTTT CASSPRSVLTGGGELFF
TRBJ1-2 TRBV2 once TRBD1 TGTGCCAGCAGCCTAGCACTTACAGGGGCCAATTTCTATGGCTACACCTTC CASSLALTGANFYGYTF
TRBJ2-2 TRBV9 NA NA TGTGCCAGCAGCGTAGGACTAATGAGCACCGGGGAGCTGTTTTTT CASSVGLMSTGELFF
TRBJ1-1 TRBV2 NA TRBD1 TGTGCCAGCAGCCAACAAGGGGGCATCACTGAAGCTTTCTTT CASSQQGGITEAFF
TRBJ2-5 TRBV7-9 many TRBD2 TGTGCCAGCAGCCCCCTCGGACTAGCGGGAGAAAGGCGAGAGACCCAGTACTTC CASSPLGLAGERRETQYF